This TCR beta chain was found in a study of CD8+CD57+ T cells in acquired aplastic anemia. Study background: Sorted CD4+ and CD8+ cells gave an average of 3.2 ug of DNA. General study points: Controls did not differ significantly from patients in CD8+ Simpson's diversity.

Patients included in sequencing had previously demonstrated CD8+CD57+ cell expansion by flow cytometry. Patients were untreated when blood was sampled. The CDR3 length is 11 residues. From germline, CDR1 is LNHDA and CDR2 SQIVND (reference sequence). Trimming took off 9 bases at V and 4 bases at J, with 9 bases between the two ends. The template for TCR beta VDJ and CDR3 sequence profiling was genomic DNA. TCRdb reprocessed the reads via MiXCR and lists one record per CDR3 protein. The data show about 160,000 distinct CDR3 sequences, around 47% seen once. In the case of this clonotype: Its antigen is unknown.

V and J are TRBV19 and TRBJ1-1; D is undetermined. The sequence derives from a human donor with aplastic anemia. The specimen was sorted CD4+, CD8+, or CD8+CD57+ T cells (not recorded which) from PBMCs. DNA of the CDR3: TGTGCCAGCCTCCTTGGCACTGAAGCTTTCTTT. Amino acid sequence: CASLLGTEAFF.